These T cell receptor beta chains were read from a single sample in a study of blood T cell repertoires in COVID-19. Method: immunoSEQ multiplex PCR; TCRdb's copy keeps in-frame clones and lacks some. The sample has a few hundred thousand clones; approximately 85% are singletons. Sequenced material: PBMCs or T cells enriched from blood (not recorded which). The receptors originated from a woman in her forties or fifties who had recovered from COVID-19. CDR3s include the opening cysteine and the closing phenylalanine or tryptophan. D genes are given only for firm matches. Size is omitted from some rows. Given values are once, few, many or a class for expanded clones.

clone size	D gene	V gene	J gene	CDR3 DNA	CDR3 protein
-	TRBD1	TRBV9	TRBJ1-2	TGTGCCAGCAGCGAAAGTCAGGGGGACGGTGGCTACACCTTC	CASSESQGDGGYTF
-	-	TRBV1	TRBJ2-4	TGCACCAGCAGCCACGTATGGACTCGGCTGCTAGCCAAAAACATTCAGTACTTC	CTSSHVWTRLLAKNIQYF
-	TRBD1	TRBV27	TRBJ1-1	TGTGCCAGCAGCTTGGGACAGGGGGCAGGCAGGAACACTGAAGCTTTCTTT	CASSLGQGAGRNTEAFF
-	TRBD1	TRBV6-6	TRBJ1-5	TGTGCCAGCACCGACAGGGGGCGCGATCAGCCCCAGCATTTT	CASTDRGRDQPQHF
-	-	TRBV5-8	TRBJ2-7	TGTGCCAGCAGTTTTACAACCTACGAGCAGTACTTC	CASSFTTYEQYF
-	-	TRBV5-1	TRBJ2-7	TGCGCCAGCAGCCCCGGGAGCTCCTACGAGCAGTACTTC	CASSPGSSYEQYF
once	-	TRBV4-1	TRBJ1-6	TGCGCCAGCAGCCAAGATTCAACACCAGATAATTCACCCCTCCACTTT	CASSQDSTPDNSPLHF
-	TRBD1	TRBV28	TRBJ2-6	TGTGCCAGCAGTCCACAGGGGGCTTCTGGGGCCAACGTCCTGACTTTC	CASSPQGASGANVLTF
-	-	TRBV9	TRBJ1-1	TGTGCCAGCAGTGCGGGGGCTGGGAACACTGAAGCTTTCTTT	CASSAGAGNTEAFF
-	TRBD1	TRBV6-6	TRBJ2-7	TGTGCCAGCGTCTGGGGACAGGGGGTATACGAGCAGTACTTC	CASVWGQGVYEQYF
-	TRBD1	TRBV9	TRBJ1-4	TGTGCCAGCAGCACGACAGGGGAAGGAGAAAAACTGTTTTTT	CASSTTGEGEKLFF
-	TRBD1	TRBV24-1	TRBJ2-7	TGTGCCACCAGTGATAGGACGACAGGGGGCTACGAGCAGTACTTC	CATSDRTTGGYEQYF
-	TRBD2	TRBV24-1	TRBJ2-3	TGTGCCACCAGTGATGGGCGGGGGAGCACAGATACGCAGTATTTT	CATSDGRGSTDTQYF
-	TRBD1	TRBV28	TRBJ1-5	TGTGCCAGCAGTTCCAGTCCAGGGGGCAGTTTCCAGCATTTT	CASSSSPGGSFQHF
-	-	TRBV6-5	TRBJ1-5	TGTGCCAGCAGTTACTCGTTGGACAAAAATCAGCCCCAGCATTTT	CASSYSLDKNQPQHF
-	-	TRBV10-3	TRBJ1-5	TGTGCCATCAGAGGGGTGAGCAATCAGCCCCAGCATTTT	CAIRGVSNQPQHF